A selection of T cell receptor beta chains follows, all from one sample in a study of cytomegalovirus exposure and HLA in healthy donors. Here immunoSEQ multiplex PCR was the method, and the copy in TCRdb shows in-frame clones only, minus some. The profile covers 190,000 or so clones, with roughly four fifths appearing a single time and around 2.8% taken by the ten largest. The sample consisted of PBMCs. The receptors shown here come from a woman aged 18-30 years in good health and CMV-seropositive. CDR3s include the opening cysteine and the closing phenylalanine or tryptophan. The D gene is left open where the match is weak. Some rows have no size entry. The others give once, few or many, or a class for an expanded clone.

TGTGCCATCAGGGAATTCGGGAGTGAAAAACTGTTTTTT CAIREFGSEKLFF 13 TRBJ1-4 once NA TRBV10-3
TGCGCCAGCAGCCAAGAAAAAAGCGGGGGATACACAGATACGCAGTATTTT CASSQEKSGGYTDTQYF 17 TRBJ2-3 once TRBD2 TRBV4-1
TGTGCCACCAGCAGGACACGACTAGCGGGCACAGATACGCAGTATTTT CATSRTRLAGTDTQYF 16 TRBJ2-3 NA TRBD2 TRBV15
TGTGCCAGCACCGAACAGACAGGGGTTGAGACCCAGTACTTC CASTEQTGVETQYF 14 TRBJ2-5 NA TRBD1 TRBV25-1
TGTGCCAGCAGCTTAGAGCGTCAGCGAGATCAGCCCCAGCATTTT CASSLERQRDQPQHF 15 TRBJ1-5 NA NA TRBV7-8
TGTGCCAGCAGTTTGGACAGGACCTCCTACAATGAGCAGTTCTTC CASSLDRTSYNEQFF 15 TRBJ2-1 once TRBD1 TRBV27
TGTGCCAGCAGCTTGTATTTAGCGGGGGGAACAGATACGCAGTATTTT CASSLYLAGGTDTQYF 16 TRBJ2-3 NA TRBD2 TRBV5-8
TGTGCCAGCAGCTCAGAGCGGACTAGCGGGAGTATGAAGCAGTTCTTC CASSSERTSGSMKQFF 16 TRBJ2-1 NA TRBD2 TRBV7-6
TGTGCCAGCAGCCCAGGTGGTGTCGTCTCCTACAATGAGCAGTTCTTC CASSPGGVVSYNEQFF 16 TRBJ2-1 NA NA TRBV11-3
TGCGCCAGCAGTCCGACAGGTCCCAATCAGCCCCAGCATTTT CASSPTGPNQPQHF 14 TRBJ1-5 NA NA TRBV5-1
TGTGCCAGCAGTTTGACAGTCTCGACTGAAGCTTTCTTT CASSLTVSTEAFF 13 TRBJ1-1 few NA TRBV27
TGCGCCAGCAGCTTGTTTACACAAGAGACCCAGTACTTC CASSLFTQETQYF 13 TRBJ2-5 NA NA TRBV5-1
TGTGCCAGCAGCCAAGATGTTTTAAACTCTGGGGCCAACGTCCTGACTTTC CASSQDVLNSGANVLTF 17 TRBJ2-6 NA NA TRBV4-2
TGTGCCAGCAACTTATTGGGGCAGGGTGAAAAACTGTTTTTT CASNLLGQGEKLFF 14 TRBJ1-4 NA NA TRBV7-2
TGCAGCGGGACAGGGGTCGGGGGAAACACCATATATTTT CSGTGVGGNTIYF 13 TRBJ1-3 NA TRBD1 TRBV29-1
TGTGCCAGCAGCTTGGATGTTAGCGGCTACGAGCAGTACTTC CASSLDVSGYEQYF 14 TRBJ2-7 few NA TRBV5-6
TGTGCCAGCAGCCAAGGGGACAGGGACACCGGGGAGCTGTTTTTT CASSQGDRDTGELFF 15 TRBJ2-2 NA TRBD1 TRBV4-2
TGTGCCAGCAGTGCCTTAGCGGTCGGGGAGCTGTTTTTT CASSALAVGELFF 13 TRBJ2-2 NA NA TRBV6-1
TGTGCCAGCAGCCCCGCAGGAAGAAATGAAAAACTGTTTTTT CASSPAGRNEKLFF 14 TRBJ1-4 NA NA TRBV7-7
TGTGCCAGCAGCCCCGGGACAGTTAGCAATCAGCCCCAGCATTTT CASSPGTVSNQPQHF 15 TRBJ1-5 NA TRBD1 TRBV9
TGTGCCAGCTTACGGGACAGGGTTAATGAAAAACTGTTTTTT CASLRDRVNEKLFF 14 TRBJ1-4 NA TRBD1 TRBV6-1
TGTGCCAGCAGCCAAACTAGCGGGGGGGCCACAGATACGCAGTATTTT CASSQTSGGATDTQYF 16 TRBJ2-3 NA TRBD2 TRBV4-2
TGTGCCACCAGCAGAGTCCGGACAGGGAATGGCTACACCTTC CATSRVRTGNGYTF 14 TRBJ1-2 NA TRBD1 TRBV15
TGTGCCGTTGCAACATCCTCCTACGAGCAGTACTTC CAVATSSYEQYF 12 TRBJ2-7 NA NA TRBV10-3
TGCGCCAGCAGCCAAGGGACAGGGGGCTACAATGAGCAGTTCTTC CASSQGTGGYNEQFF 15 TRBJ2-1 NA TRBD1 TRBV4-3
TGTGCCAGTAGTATAGATAGCGGGGGCACAGATACGCAGTATTTT CASSIDSGGTDTQYF 15 TRBJ2-3 NA TRBD2 TRBV19
TGTGCCAGCAGTTACGGTCAGGGAACTAATGAAAAACTGTTTTTT CASSYGQGTNEKLFF 15 TRBJ1-4 few NA TRBV6-5
TGTGCCAGCAGCGAACAGGGGTCCTATAATTCACCCCTCCACTTT CASSEQGSYNSPLHF 15 TRBJ1-6 once TRBD1 TRBV7-3
TGTGCCAGCAGCTCCACAGGGAACACTGAAGCTTTCTTT CASSSTGNTEAFF 13 TRBJ1-1 NA NA TRBV13
TGCGCCAGCAGCGTACTGGGACAGCCGCTGTACCAAGAGACCCAGTACTTC CASSVLGQPLYQETQYF 17 TRBJ2-5 NA TRBD1 TRBV4-1
TGTGCCAGCAGCTTAGTACTGGGACAGGGGCGAGGAGAAAAACTGTTTTTT CASSLVLGQGRGEKLFF 17 TRBJ1-4 NA TRBD1 TRBV11-2
TGTGCCAGCAGCCAGGGACTAGCGGGAGAGAACACCGGGGAGCTGTTTTTT CASSQGLAGENTGELFF 17 TRBJ2-2 NA TRBD2 TRBV7-9
TGTGCCAGCAGCGTGGCACCTGGAGCTAATGAAAAACTGTTTTTT CASSVAPGANEKLFF 15 TRBJ1-4 once NA TRBV9
TGTGCCAGCAGCTTCGGGACCGGGGAGCTGTTTTTT CASSFGTGELFF 12 TRBJ2-2 NA NA TRBV5-4
TGTGCCAGCAGCCAAGTCGAGCGGCAGTACTTC CASSQVERQYF 11 TRBJ2-7 NA NA TRBV14
TGCGCCAGCAGCCCGGGAGGCGCAGATACGCAGTATTTT CASSPGGADTQYF 13 TRBJ2-3 once TRBD2 TRBV5-1
TGTGCCAGCAGCTTAGAAGGGGGGGTTGGTGAAAAACTGTTTTTT CASSLEGGVGEKLFF 15 TRBJ1-4 once NA TRBV7-2
TGTGCCAGCCTAACTCCTGTCTCTGAAGCTTTCTTT CASLTPVSEAFF 12 TRBJ1-1 NA NA TRBV6-1
TGTGCCAGCAGCCCTCTAGCGGGGGCCCTTTCCAATGAGCAGTTCTTC CASSPLAGALSNEQFF 16 TRBJ2-1 NA TRBD2 TRBV7-2
TGTGCCAGCAAACAGGGGGGTGGCACAGATACGCAGTATTTT CASKQGGGTDTQYF 14 TRBJ2-3 NA TRBD1 TRBV19
TGCGCCAGCAGTGAGTCGGGAGCGGGATCCTACGAGCAGTACTTC CASSESGAGSYEQYF 15 TRBJ2-7 NA TRBD2 TRBV10-1
TGTGCCAGCAGTGTCCTGGCATCCCAAGAGACCCAGTACTTC CASSVLASQETQYF 14 TRBJ2-5 NA NA TRBV6-1
TGCAGCGTTGAGTGGGACAGGGAGGGCTATGGCTACACCTTC CSVEWDREGYGYTF 14 TRBJ1-2 few TRBD1 TRBV29-1
TGCGCCAGCAGCCAAGTACAGTTCATGAACACTGAAGCTTTCTTT CASSQVQFMNTEAFF 15 TRBJ1-1 few NA TRBV4-1
TGTGCCAGCAGCTTGTGGGGCGGGGGCAATCAGCCCCAGCATTTT CASSLWGGGNQPQHF 15 TRBJ1-5 NA NA TRBV5-6
TGTGCCAGCAGTACTCTAGCGGGGGGGCCTAGCTCCTACAATGAGCAGTTCTTC CASSTLAGGPSSYNEQFF 18 TRBJ2-1 NA TRBD2 TRBV2
TGTGCCAGTAGTGGACAGCCGAACACTGAAGCTTTCTTT CASSGQPNTEAFF 13 TRBJ1-1 NA NA TRBV7-3
TGTGCCAGCAGCTCGGACAGGGGTGGGGAGCTGTTTTTT CASSSDRGGELFF 13 TRBJ2-2 NA TRBD1 TRBV7-7
TGCGCCAGCAGCTTGGCCGGGAGCACTGAAGCTTTCTTT CASSLAGSTEAFF 13 TRBJ1-1 NA NA TRBV5-1
TGTGCCAGCAGCTCCCAGGGGAGAGATCAGCCCCAGCATTTT CASSSQGRDQPQHF 14 TRBJ1-5 NA NA TRBV11-1
TGTGCCAGCAGTGCTACTAGCGGGGGGGCATTATGGAATGAGCAGTTCTTC CASSATSGGALWNEQFF 17 TRBJ2-1 NA TRBD2 TRBV6-1
TGTGCCAGCAGCTTAAAGGGACTAGCTAGCACAGATACGCAGTATTTT CASSLKGLASTDTQYF 16 TRBJ2-3 NA TRBD2 TRBV7-3
TGTGCCAGCAGCTTAGGGGGCAAGGCTGAAGCTTTCTTT CASSLGGKAEAFF 13 TRBJ1-1 NA NA TRBV7-9
TGTGCCATCAGTGCCGGACTAGCGGGGGGAAGCTCCTACGAGCAGTACTTC CAISAGLAGGSSYEQYF 17 TRBJ2-7 NA TRBD2 TRBV10-3
TGTGCCAGCAGCCAAGATCATAGTGAGCAGTTCTTC CASSQDHSEQFF 12 TRBJ2-1 NA NA TRBV4-2